The 21 T cell receptor beta chains listed next were all sequenced from one sample in a study of shared clonotypes between healthy human individuals. Profiling relied on immunoSEQ multiplex PCR, and the TCRdb table lists in-frame clones only, not all of them. Counted here are hundreds of thousands of clones, more than 70% occurring once; the ten biggest clones make up around 2%. The sample was memory CD4+ T cells sorted from blood. The subset: CD45RA-negative fraction. The receptors stem from a woman in her twenties or thirties in good health.

Comment on this clone: The same CDR3 arises from other DNA sequences in this sample as well. V is TRBV5-1 and J is TRBJ2-5, with no clear D. Trimming took 4 bases from V and 2 from J, leaving 6 bases between them. CDR1 and CDR2 (germline): SGHRS, YFSETQ. This CDR3 is built from 12 residues. CDR3 DNA sequence: TGCGCCAGCAGCCTTGGACAAGAGACCCAGTACTTC. It specifies CASSLGQETQYF.

This clone was seen a handful of times. The genes are TRBV28 and TRBJ2-2, with TRBD2 identical over 8 bases. J lost 1 base, V lost 5 bases, and 3 bases had no gene match. Germline lookup yields CDR1 MDHEN and CDR2 SYDVKM. There are 15 residues in the CDR3. In nucleotides, the CDR3 is TGTGCCAGCAGTCCGGGAGGGATGAACACCGGGGAGCTGTTTTTT. Its translation is CASSPGGMNTGELFF.

Only a few counts were recorded for this clone. The chain has TRBV7-2 and TRBJ2-5, with TRBD1 identical over 9 bases. Germline lookup yields CDR1 SGHTA and CDR2 FQGNSA. Germline trimming cut 5 bases from V and 4 bases from J; bases unmatched to any gene: 5. The CDR3 covers 14 residues. CDR3 sequence reads: CASSLGTGRETQYF. In DNA form, the CDR3 reads TGTGCCAGCAGCCTAGGGACAGGGCGAGAGACCCAGTACTTC.

The V and J genes are TRBV11-2 and TRBJ1-4; TRBD1 might be the D (6 bases). The CDR3 extends over 17 amino acids. Per germline, CDR1 SGHAT and CDR2 FQNNGV. V dropped 2 bases and J dropped 5 bases, with 18 bases sitting between them. The CDR3 nucleotides read TGTGCCAGCAGCTTATTTGGGGGGGGCGCAGGGAATGAAAAACTGTTTTTT. Protein product: CASSLFGGGAGNEKLFF.

The table lists this clone with a count of one. J is TRBJ2-5 and V is TRBV5-1; 8 bases agree with TRBD1. Germline CDR1 SGHRS, CDR2 YFSETQ. Unmatched junction bases numbered 8, after V lost 2 bases and J lost 5 bases. The CDR3 runs to 15 residues. The CDR3 DNA reads as TGCGCCAGCAGCTTTGTCCAGGGGGCTTTTGAGACCCAGTACTTC. Protein product: CASSFVQGAFETQYF.

Points on this clone: This sample also contains other DNA sequences that code for the same CDR3. The chain uses TRBV30 and TRBJ2-5; D might be TRBD2 (7 bases). Trimming removed 0 bases from V and 2 bases from J, with 10 bases in between. Germline V gives CDR1 GTSNPN, CDR2 SVGIG (reference sequence). The CDR3 runs to 14 residues. The CDR3 DNA follows: TGTGCCTGGAGTGTACGGGGGGCGCAAGAGACCCAGTACTTC. Its protein product is CAWSVRGAQETQYF.

The chain uses TRBV25-1 and TRBJ1-3; no clear D. The germline V gene has CDR1 MGHDK and CDR2 SYGVNS. Trimming removed 5 bases from V and 2 bases from J, with 7 bases in between. This CDR3 is built from 13 residues. The CDR3 spells CASSLGTGNTIYF. Written as DNA, the CDR3 is TGTGCCAGCAGTTTAGGGACTGGAAACACCATATATTTT.

The sample holds a few counts of this clone. This chain joins TRBV10-1 and TRBJ2-1; a weak D match, TRBD1 (5 bases). CDR1 is WNHNN, CDR2 SYGVQD, per germline (reference sequence). V lost 0 bases and J lost 6, with 9 bases in between. CDR3 length equals 14 residues. The CDR3 is CASSESPQGNEQFF. The CDR3 DNA sequence: TGCGCCAGCAGTGAGTCACCGCAGGGCAATGAGCAGTTCTTC.

A word on this clone: Different DNA sequences within this sample yield the same CDR3. The chain recombines TRBV7-6 with TRBJ2-3, with 13 bases identical to TRBD2. Germline trimming cut 5 bases from V and 3 bases from J; bases unmatched to any gene: 5. The CDR3 spans 16 residues. Germline V gives CDR1 SGHVS, CDR2 FNYEAQ. The CDR3 DNA is TGTGCCAGCAGCCTTAGACTAGCGGGAGGTACAGATACGCAGTATTTT. This encodes CASSLRLAGGTDTQYF.

The chain employs TRBV19 and TRBJ1-2; 7 nucleotides match TRBD1. The CDR3 spans 16 residues. Germline assignment: CDR1 LNHDA and CDR2 SQIVND (reference sequence). J lost 2 bases, V lost 3 bases, and 9 bases had no gene match. The CDR3 sequence: CASSMGSDRNNYGYTF. CDR3 sequence (DNA): TGTGCCAGTAGTATGGGATCGGACAGGAACAACTATGGCTACACCTTC.

In regard to this clone: Different DNA sequences within this sample yield the same CDR3. The V and J genes are TRBV7-8 and TRBJ1-1; D gene uncertain. Germline loops: CDR1 SGHVS, CDR2 FQNEAQ. The CDR3 consists of 13 residues. V was pared by 1 base and J by 2 bases, with 5 bases between. CDR3: CASSLVGNTEAFF. CDR3 sequence (DNA): TGTGCCAGCAGCTTAGTAGGAAACACTGAAGCTTTCTTT.

The chain links TRBV25-1 to TRBJ1-3, with D tentatively TRBD1 (5 bases). Germline assignment: CDR1 MGHDK and CDR2 SYGVNS. The V gene lost 8 bases and the J gene lost 0 bases, with 8 bases spanning the gap. This CDR3 comprises 13 residues. CDR3 loop: CASGASSGNTIYF. Written as DNA, the CDR3 is TGTGCCAGCGGGGCGAGCTCTGGAAACACCATATATTTT. The variable domain in full, with the rest retrieved from reference TRBV25-1 and TRBJ1-3, is EADIYQTPRYLVIGTGKKITLECSQTMGHDKMYWYQQDPGMELHLIHYSYGVNSTEKGDLSSESTVSRIRTEHFPLTLESARPSHTSQYLCASGASSGNTIYFGEGSWLTVV.

This clone appeared many times. The rearrangement joins TRBV11-2 to TRBJ1-1, with D perhaps matching TRBD1 (6 bases). The V gene lost 4 bases and the J gene lost 5 bases, with 17 bases spanning the gap. Germline-derived CDR1 and CDR2 are SGHAT and FQNNGV. CDR3 length equals 15 residues. CDR3 sequence: CASSSTKGGRTEAFF. In DNA, the CDR3 is TGTGCCAGCAGCTCAACCAAGGGGGGGAGAACTGAAGCTTTCTTT.

The J gene is TRBJ1-4, the V gene TRBV6-1; tentatively, D is TRBD1 (6 bases). This CDR3 is 14 amino acids long. The germline gives CDR1 MNHNS, CDR2 SASEGT. The V end was cut by 8 bases, the J end by 3 bases, with 13 bases between. The CDR3 DNA reads as TGTGCCAGCGTCCCGGACAGAGCTAATGAAAAACTGTTTTTT. Its protein is CASVPDRANEKLFF.

This chain joins TRBV14 and TRBJ1-2; no definite D call. The germline CDR1 and CDR2 sequences are SGHDN and FVKESK. Trimming cost V 1 base and J 4 bases, with 10 bases left between them. CDR3 length: 14 amino acids. The CDR3 DNA follows: TGTGCCAGCAGCCAAGGTCTGGGTTCCTATGGCTACACCTTC. Amino acids: CASSQGLGSYGYTF.

The chain is built from TRBV4-1 and TRBJ2-1; 8 bases are shared with TRBD2. The germline V gene has CDR1 MGHRA and CDR2 YSYEKL. The CDR3 length is 14 residues. With V trimmed by 6 bases and J by 7 bases, 8 bases remained unmatched. The CDR3 protein is CASRPGTGGNEQFF. Written as DNA, the CDR3 is TGCGCCAGCAGGCCCGGGACGGGGGGGAATGAGCAGTTCTTC.

The chain recombines TRBV6-1 with TRBJ1-1, with no clear D. From germline, CDR1 is MNHNS and CDR2 SASEGT. With 5 bases removed from V and 0 bases from J, the gap between germline ends came to 7 bases. The CDR3 consists of 13 residues. CDR3 in DNA: TGTGCCAGCAGTTTACGGTTGAACACTGAAGCTTTCTTT. Protein: CASSLRLNTEAFF.

The genes are TRBV2 and TRBJ2-1; the D gene is possibly TRBD1 (5 bases). The V and J ends lost 1 base and 1 base respectively, with 11 bases between them. CDR3 size: 16 residues. Per the germline V gene, CDR1 is SNHLY and CDR2 is FYNNEI. In DNA, the CDR3 is TGTGCCAGCAGTGAAGAGGGGCTAAGGTCCTACAATGAGCAGTTCTTC. It codes for CASSEEGLRSYNEQFF.

The chain has TRBV11-1 and TRBJ2-7; D is possibly TRBD2 (5 bases). Trimming took 7 bases from V and 2 from J, leaving 15 bases between them. The CDR3 has 14 residues. CDR1 is SGHAT, CDR2 FQDESV, per germline (reference sequence). CDR3 region: CASTPRQEAYEQYF. The CDR3 DNA sequence: TGTGCCAGCACCCCCCGTCAGGAGGCCTACGAGCAGTACTTC.

This clone was seen a single time. V is TRBV7-9 and J is TRBJ2-7; D not certain. The V end lost 2 bases, the J end lost 12 bases, and 14 bases lay between the germline ends. CDR3 length: 12 amino acids. Germline V gene data show CDR1 as SEHNR and CDR2 as FQNEAQ (reference sequence). The CDR3 loop reads CASSLSGPPVYF. CDR3 nucleotides: TGTGCCAGCAGCTTATCGGGCCCCCCGGTGTACTTC.

The CDR3 here is CASSSREDPRETQYF. The CDR3 DNA sequence: TGTGCCAGCAGCTCTAGGGAGGACCCCAGGGAGACCCAGTACTTC. This sequence joins TRBV11-2 and TRBJ2-5, with D possibly TRBD2 on 6 matching bases. Between the trimmed V and J ends, which lost 4 bases and 5 bases, there was a span of 17 bases. The germline gives CDR1 SGHAT, CDR2 FQNNGV. CDR3 length equals 15 residues. Variable domain in full (rest from reference TRBV11-2 and TRBJ2-5): EAGVAQSPRYKIIEKRQSVAFWCNPISGHATLYWYQQILGQGPKLLIQFQNNGVVDDSQLPKDRFSAERLKGVDSTLKIQPAKLEDSAVYLCASSSREDPRETQYFGPGTRLLVL.